One sample yielded the 9 T cell receptor beta chains listed below, sequenced in a study of OX40 agonist ivuxolimab in advanced cancers. Clones were sequenced by immunoSEQ multiplex PCR, and TCRdb holds only the in-frame ones, with some missing. Of about 59,000 clones listed, around 87% were seen once; the top ten hold over 5%. The sequenced sample was CD4+ or CD8+ T cells sorted from blood, obtained in a trial of the OX40 agonist ivuxolimab. These receptors originate from an adult with an advanced solid tumor such as melanoma, head and neck, liver or kidney cancer.

V usage is TRBV19 and J usage is TRBJ1-3; 7 nucleotides match TRBD1. The CDR3 is 14 amino acids. The V segment lost 7 bases and the J segment 4 bases; nucleotides outside the gene matches: 7. CDR1 and CDR2 (germline): LNHDA, SQIVND (reference sequence). The CDR3 sequence: CASNPRTGGNTIYF. The CDR3 nucleotides are TGTGCCAGTAATCCTAGGACAGGCGGAAACACCATATATTTT.

The chain is built from TRBV6-1 and TRBJ1-5; D unclear. Deletions cut 1 base from V and 0 bases from J, with 7 bases between. Germline CDR1 MNHNS, CDR2 SASEGT. The CDR3 is 15 amino acids. The CDR3 is CASSEDRYSNQPQHF. The CDR3 nucleotides are TGTGCCAGCAGTGAAGACAGATATAGCAATCAGCCCCAGCATTTT.

The chain couples TRBV27 to TRBJ2-1; D remains unclear. CDR3 length: 15 amino acids. Germline V CDR1 and CDR2: MNHEY, SMNVEV (reference sequence). V was trimmed by 4 bases and J by 8 bases, leaving 18 bases between them. The CDR3 nucleotides are TGTGCCAGCAGTTACCTTAGCAATTCCCCCCATGAGCAGTTCTTC. This codes for CASSYLSNSPHEQFF.

The chain uses TRBV9 and TRBJ2-5; D is unresolved. CDR3 length equals 13 residues. Germline CDR1 SGDLS, CDR2 YYNGEE. Trimming took 4 bases from V and 5 from J, leaving 12 bases between them. CDR3 region: CASSPNPGETQYF. In nucleotides, the CDR3 is TGTGCCAGCAGCCCCAACCCCGGCGAGACCCAGTACTTC.

Regarding this clone: At one end the junction does not follow the germline gene, possibly because of a read error. The V and J genes are TRBV10-3 and TRBJ1-2, with unresolved D. The CDR3 length is 15 residues. Germline V gene sequence: CDR1 ENHRY, CDR2 SYGVKD. The CDR3 loop reads CASSDRVRTNYGYTF. CDR3 DNA: TGTGCCAGCAGTGATAGGGTTAGAACTAACTATGGCTACACCTTC.

J is TRBJ2-7 and V is TRBV25-1; D not resolved. CDR1 and CDR2 (germline): MGHDK, SYGVNS. CDR3 length: 12 amino acids. Trimming took off 5 bases at V and 7 bases at J, with 12 bases between the two ends. CDR3 bases: TGTGCCAGCAGTTACTCGGGTCGGGAGCAGTACTTC. This translates into CASSYSGREQYF.

This chain links TRBV5-4 with TRBJ2-5, with 9 bases lining up with TRBD1. Germline V lookup: CDR1 SGHNT, CDR2 YYREEE (reference sequence). J gave up 4 bases and V 4 bases, and 8 bases lay outside the gene matches. CDR3 length: 15 amino acids. The CDR3 loop is CASSRRTGEGETQYF. The DNA of the CDR3 is TGTGCCAGCAGCCGACGGACAGGGGAGGGAGAGACCCAGTACTTC. The variable domain in full, with the rest retrieved from reference TRBV5-4 and TRBJ2-5, is ETGVTQSPTHLIKTRGQQVTLRCSSQSGHNTVSWYQQALGQGPQFIFQYYREEENGRGNFPPRFSGLQFPNYSSELNVNALELDDSALYLCASSRRTGEGETQYFGPGTRLLVL.

V usage is TRBV7-3 and J usage is TRBJ2-1; D is ambiguous. CDR1 and CDR2 (germline): SGHTA, FQGTGA. This CDR3 contains 14 residues. Trimming stripped 3 bases from V and 8 bases from J, with 14 bases between. The DNA for the CDR3 is TGTGCCAGCAGCTTTCAAAGTAAAGAGCATGAGCAGTTCTTC. This encodes CASSFQSKEHEQFF.

V gene TRBV4-3 combines with J gene TRBJ2-7, with a possible D match to TRBD1 (6 bases). This CDR3 contains 14 residues. V gave up 0 bases and J gave up 3 bases, with 9 bases separating them. CDR1 LGHNA and CDR2 YSLEER come from the germline V gene. DNA of the CDR3: TGCGCCAGCAGCCAAGAAGGCAGGGGCTACGAGCAGTACTTC. Amino acids: CASSQEGRGYEQYF.